The rows below give T cell receptor beta chains drawn from one sample of a study of T cell responses to AZD1222 COVID-19 vaccine. Measured with immunoSEQ multiplex PCR; TCRdb has only the in-frame clones, and not every one. The table lists 150,000 or so clones, more than 85% of them singletons, with more than 1.2% in the top ten. The sequences come from peripheral blood, collected on day 0 of AZD1222 vaccination. Receptors were obtained from an adult in good health. Each CDR3 is given with its conserved first and last residue. Each record gives: J gene, clone size, V gene, D gene, CDR3 protein, CDR3 DNA. The D gene is left open where the match is weak. Not all rows give a size; the values are once, few, many and, for expanded clones, a class.

j_gene: TRBJ2-7; abundance: NA; v_gene: TRBV6-2/TRBV6-3; d_gene: NA; CDR3aa: CASSLTSTYEQYF; CDR3nt: TGTGCCAGCAGCCTTACTAGTACCTACGAGCAGTACTTC
j_gene: TRBJ1-1; abundance: NA; v_gene: TRBV14; d_gene: NA; CDR3aa: CASSQDRWGESVMNTEAFF; CDR3nt: TGTGCCAGCAGCCAAGATCGGTGGGGTGAGTCCGTCATGAACACTGAAGCTTTCTTT
j_gene: TRBJ1-5; abundance: NA; v_gene: TRBV9; d_gene: NA; CDR3aa: CASSPFAEGSNQPQHF; CDR3nt: TGTGCCAGCAGCCCCTTCGCGGAGGGTAGCAATCAGCCCCAGCATTTT
j_gene: TRBJ1-2; abundance: NA; v_gene: TRBV12-3/TRBV12-4; d_gene: NA; CDR3aa: CASSKQTNYGYTF; CDR3nt: TGTGCCAGCAGCAAACAGACGAACTATGGCTACACCTTC
j_gene: TRBJ2-7; abundance: NA; v_gene: TRBV12-3/TRBV12-4; d_gene: NA; CDR3aa: CASSPSRPYEQYF; CDR3nt: TGTGCCAGCAGCCCATCCCGCCCCTACGAGCAGTACTTC
j_gene: TRBJ2-5; abundance: once; v_gene: TRBV19; d_gene: TRBD1; CDR3aa: CASSLGGQAQETQYF; CDR3nt: TGTGCCAGTAGTCTGGGGGGACAGGCACAAGAGACCCAGTACTTC
j_gene: TRBJ2-4; abundance: NA; v_gene: TRBV3-1/TRBV3-2; d_gene: TRBD1; CDR3aa: CASSRTGKNIQYF; CDR3nt: TGTGCCAGCAGCCGGACAGGGAAAAACATTCAGTACTTC
j_gene: TRBJ1-1; abundance: NA; v_gene: TRBV6-1; d_gene: NA; CDR3aa: CASSETGRNTEAFF; CDR3nt: TGTGCCAGCAGTGAGACGGGGAGAAACACTGAAGCTTTCTTT
j_gene: TRBJ2-2; abundance: NA; v_gene: TRBV24-1; d_gene: NA; CDR3aa: CALADQAGELFF; CDR3nt: TGTGCCCTGGCAGATCAGGCCGGGGAGCTGTTTTTT
j_gene: TRBJ2-1; abundance: once; v_gene: TRBV11-2; d_gene: NA; CDR3aa: CASTKRGEQFF; CDR3nt: TGTGCCAGCACCAAAAGGGGTGAGCAGTTCTTC
j_gene: TRBJ1-2; abundance: once; v_gene: TRBV2; d_gene: NA; CDR3aa: CASKMGGDYGYTF; CDR3nt: TGTGCCAGCAAGATGGGGGGAGACTATGGCTACACCTTC